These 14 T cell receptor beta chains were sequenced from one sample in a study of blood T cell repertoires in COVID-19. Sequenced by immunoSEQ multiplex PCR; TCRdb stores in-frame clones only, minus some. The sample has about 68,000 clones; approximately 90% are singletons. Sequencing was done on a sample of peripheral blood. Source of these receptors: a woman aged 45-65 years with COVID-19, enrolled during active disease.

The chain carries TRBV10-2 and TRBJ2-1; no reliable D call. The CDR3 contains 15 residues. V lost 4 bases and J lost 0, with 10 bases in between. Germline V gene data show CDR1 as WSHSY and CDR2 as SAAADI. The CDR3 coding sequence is TGCGCCAGCAGTGGAGACTCAAGCTCCTACAATGAGCAGTTCTTC. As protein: CASSGDSSSYNEQFF.

This CDR3 reads CASSLRGDNEQFF. CDR3 bases: TGTGCCAGCAGTTTACGGGGGGACAATGAGCAGTTCTTC. The genes are TRBV12-3 or TRBV12-4 and TRBJ2-1, with 7 bases identical to TRBD2. The J segment lost 5 bases and the V segment lost 2 bases, leaving 0 bases of the junction unmatched. The CDR3 runs to 13 residues.

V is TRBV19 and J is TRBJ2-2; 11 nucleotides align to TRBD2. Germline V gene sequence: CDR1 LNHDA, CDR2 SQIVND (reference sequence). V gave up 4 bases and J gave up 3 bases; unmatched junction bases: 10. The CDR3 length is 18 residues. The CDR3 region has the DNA TGTGCCAGTAGTAAGCAGAGCCTAGCGGGAGGAGACACCGGGGAGCTGTTTTTT. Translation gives CASSKQSLAGGDTGELFF.

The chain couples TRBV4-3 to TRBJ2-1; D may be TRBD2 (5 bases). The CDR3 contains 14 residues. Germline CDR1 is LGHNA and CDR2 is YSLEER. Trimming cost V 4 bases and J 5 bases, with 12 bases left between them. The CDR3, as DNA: TGCGCCAGCAGCCCTGTGGGAGCAAACAATGAGCAGTTCTTC. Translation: CASSPVGANNEQFF.

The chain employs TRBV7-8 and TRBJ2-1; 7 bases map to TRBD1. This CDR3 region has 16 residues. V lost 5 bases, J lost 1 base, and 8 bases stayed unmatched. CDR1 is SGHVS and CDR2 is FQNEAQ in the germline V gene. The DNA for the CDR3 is TGTGCCAGCAGCCCAGGCAGGGGGACGTCCTACAATGAGCAGTTCTTC. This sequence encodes CASSPGRGTSYNEQFF.

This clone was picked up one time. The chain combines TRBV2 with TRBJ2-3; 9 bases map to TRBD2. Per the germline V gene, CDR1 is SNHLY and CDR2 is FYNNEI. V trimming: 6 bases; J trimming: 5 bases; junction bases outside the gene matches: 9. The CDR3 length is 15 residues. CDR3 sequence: CASSRLAERGDTQYF. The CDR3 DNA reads TGTGCCAGCAGCCGACTAGCGGAGAGGGGAGATACGCAGTATTTT.

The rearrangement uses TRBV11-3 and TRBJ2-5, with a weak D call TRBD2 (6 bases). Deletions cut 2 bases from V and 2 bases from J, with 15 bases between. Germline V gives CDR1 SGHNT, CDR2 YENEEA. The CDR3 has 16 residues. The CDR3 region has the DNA TGTGCCAGCAGCTTAAAGTTTGGGGGGTCGCAAGAGACCCAGTACTTC. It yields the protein CASSLKFGGSQETQYF.

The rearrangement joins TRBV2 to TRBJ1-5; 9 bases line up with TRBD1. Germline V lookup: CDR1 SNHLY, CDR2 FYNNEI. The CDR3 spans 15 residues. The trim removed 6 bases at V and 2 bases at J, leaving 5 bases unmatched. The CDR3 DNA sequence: TGTGCCAGCAGCGGGACAGGGTGGGGCAATCAGCCCCAGCATTTT. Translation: CASSGTGWGNQPQHF.

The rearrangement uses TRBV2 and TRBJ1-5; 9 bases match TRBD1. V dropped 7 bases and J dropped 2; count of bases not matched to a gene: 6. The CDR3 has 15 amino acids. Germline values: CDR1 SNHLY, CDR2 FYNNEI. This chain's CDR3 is CASNRGQIGNQPQHF. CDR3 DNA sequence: TGTGCCAGCAACAGGGGGCAGATAGGCAATCAGCCCCAGCATTTT.

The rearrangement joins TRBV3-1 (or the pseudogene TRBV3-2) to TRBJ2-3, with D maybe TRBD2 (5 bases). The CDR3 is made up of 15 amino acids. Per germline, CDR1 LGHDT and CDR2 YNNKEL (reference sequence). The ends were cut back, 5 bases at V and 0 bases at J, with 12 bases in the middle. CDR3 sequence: CASSEVGGSTDTQYF. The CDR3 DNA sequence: TGTGCCAGCAGCGAAGTAGGCGGGAGCACAGATACGCAGTATTTT.

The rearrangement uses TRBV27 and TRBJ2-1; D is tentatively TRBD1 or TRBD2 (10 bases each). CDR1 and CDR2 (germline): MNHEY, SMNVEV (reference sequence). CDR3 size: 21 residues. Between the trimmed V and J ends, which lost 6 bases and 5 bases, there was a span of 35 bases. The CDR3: CASSLTTGTGAWGLANNEQFF. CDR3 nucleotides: TGTGCCAGCAGCCTTACCACCGGGACAGGGGCGTGGGGACTAGCGAACAATGAGCAGTTCTTC.

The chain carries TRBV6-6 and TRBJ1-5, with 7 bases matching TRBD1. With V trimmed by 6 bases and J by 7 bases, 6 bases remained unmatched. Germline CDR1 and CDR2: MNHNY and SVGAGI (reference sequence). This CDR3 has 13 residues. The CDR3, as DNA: TGTGCCAGCAGCACAGGGGTCTTCCAGCCCCAGCATTTT. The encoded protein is CASSTGVFQPQHF.

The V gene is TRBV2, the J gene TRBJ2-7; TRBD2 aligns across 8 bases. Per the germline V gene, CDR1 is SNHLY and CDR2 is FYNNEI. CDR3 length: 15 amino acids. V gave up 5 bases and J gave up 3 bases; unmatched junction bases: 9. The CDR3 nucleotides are TGTGCCAGCAGTTCTAGCGGGTCAGGGCGCTACGAGCAGTACTTC. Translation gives CASSSSGSGRYEQYF.

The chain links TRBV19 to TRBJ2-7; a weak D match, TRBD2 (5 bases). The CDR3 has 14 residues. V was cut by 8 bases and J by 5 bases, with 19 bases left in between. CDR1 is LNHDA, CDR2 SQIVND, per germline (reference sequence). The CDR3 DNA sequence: TGTGCCAGTCGCCCTTTCAAGGGTAGCGACGAGCAGTACTTC. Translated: CASRPFKGSDEQYF.